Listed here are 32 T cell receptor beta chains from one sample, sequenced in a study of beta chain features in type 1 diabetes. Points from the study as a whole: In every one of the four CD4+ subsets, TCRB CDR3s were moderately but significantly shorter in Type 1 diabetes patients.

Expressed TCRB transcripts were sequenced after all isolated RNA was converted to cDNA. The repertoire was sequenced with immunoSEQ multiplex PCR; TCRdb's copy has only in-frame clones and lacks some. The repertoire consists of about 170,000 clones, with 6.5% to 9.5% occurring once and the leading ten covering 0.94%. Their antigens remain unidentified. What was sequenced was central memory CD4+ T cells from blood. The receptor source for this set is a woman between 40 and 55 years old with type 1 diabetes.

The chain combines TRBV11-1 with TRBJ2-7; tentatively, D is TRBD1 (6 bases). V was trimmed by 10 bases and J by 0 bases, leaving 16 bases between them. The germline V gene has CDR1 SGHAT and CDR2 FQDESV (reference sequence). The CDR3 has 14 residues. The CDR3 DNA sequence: TGTGCCACCACCGGGACAACGGTCTCCTACGAGCAGTACTTC. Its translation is CATTGTTVSYEQYF.

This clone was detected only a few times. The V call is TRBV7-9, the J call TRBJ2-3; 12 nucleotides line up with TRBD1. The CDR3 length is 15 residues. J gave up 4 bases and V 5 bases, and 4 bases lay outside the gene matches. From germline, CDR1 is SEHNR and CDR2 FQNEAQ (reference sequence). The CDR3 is CASSPGTGGADTQYF. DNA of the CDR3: TGTGCCAGCAGCCCCGGGACAGGGGGCGCAGATACGCAGTATTTT.

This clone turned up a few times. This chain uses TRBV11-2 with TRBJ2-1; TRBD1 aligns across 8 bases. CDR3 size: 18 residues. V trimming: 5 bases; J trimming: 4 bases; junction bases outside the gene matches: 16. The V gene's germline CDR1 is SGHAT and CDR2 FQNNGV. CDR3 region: CASSPGQANSFLYNEQFF. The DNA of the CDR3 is TGTGCCAGCAGCCCGGGACAGGCCAACTCCTTCCTATACAATGAGCAGTTCTTC.

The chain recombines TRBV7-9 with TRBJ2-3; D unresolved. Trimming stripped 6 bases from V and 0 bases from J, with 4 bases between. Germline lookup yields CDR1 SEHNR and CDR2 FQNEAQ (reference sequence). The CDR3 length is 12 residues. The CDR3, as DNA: TGTGCCAGCAGGCTAAGCACAGATACGCAGTATTTT. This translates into CASRLSTDTQYF.

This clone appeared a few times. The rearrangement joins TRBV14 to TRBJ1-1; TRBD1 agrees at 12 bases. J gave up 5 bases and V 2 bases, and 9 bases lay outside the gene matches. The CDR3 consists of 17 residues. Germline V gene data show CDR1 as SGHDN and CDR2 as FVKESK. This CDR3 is CASSQPLGQGARTEAFF. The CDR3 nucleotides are TGTGCCAGCAGCCAACCCTTGGGACAGGGGGCGAGAACTGAAGCTTTCTTT.

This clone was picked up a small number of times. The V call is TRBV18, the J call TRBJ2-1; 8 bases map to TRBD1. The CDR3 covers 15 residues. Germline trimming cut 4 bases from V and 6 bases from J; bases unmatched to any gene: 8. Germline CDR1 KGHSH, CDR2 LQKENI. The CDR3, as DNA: TGTGCCAGCTCACTTGGACAGGGCACCCTCAATGAGCAGTTCTTC. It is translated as CASSLGQGTLNEQFF.

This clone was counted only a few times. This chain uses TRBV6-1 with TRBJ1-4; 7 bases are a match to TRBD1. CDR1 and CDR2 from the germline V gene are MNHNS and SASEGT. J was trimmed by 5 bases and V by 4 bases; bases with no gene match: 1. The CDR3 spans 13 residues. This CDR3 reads CASSGGQNEKLFF. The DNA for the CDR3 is TGTGCCAGCAGTGGGGGACAGAATGAAAAACTGTTTTTT.

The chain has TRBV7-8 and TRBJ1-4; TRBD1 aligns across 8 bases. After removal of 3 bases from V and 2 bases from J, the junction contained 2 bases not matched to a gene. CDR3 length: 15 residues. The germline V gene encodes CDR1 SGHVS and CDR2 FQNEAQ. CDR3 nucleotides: TGTGCCAGCAGCTTTGGACAGGGCACTAATGAAAAACTGTTTTTT. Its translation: CASSFGQGTNEKLFF.

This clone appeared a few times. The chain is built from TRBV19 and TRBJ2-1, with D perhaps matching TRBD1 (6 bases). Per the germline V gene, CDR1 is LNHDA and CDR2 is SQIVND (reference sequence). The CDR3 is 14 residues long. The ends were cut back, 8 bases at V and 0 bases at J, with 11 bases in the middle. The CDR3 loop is CASAQGSSYNEQFF. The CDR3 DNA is TGTGCCAGTGCTCAGGGGAGCTCCTACAATGAGCAGTTCTTC. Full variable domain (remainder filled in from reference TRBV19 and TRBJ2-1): DGGITQSPKYLFRKEGQNVTLSCEQNLNHDAMYWYRQDPGQGLRLIYYSQIVNDFQKGDIAEGYSVSREKKESFPLTVTSAQKNPTAFYLCASAQGSSYNEQFFGPGTRLTVL.

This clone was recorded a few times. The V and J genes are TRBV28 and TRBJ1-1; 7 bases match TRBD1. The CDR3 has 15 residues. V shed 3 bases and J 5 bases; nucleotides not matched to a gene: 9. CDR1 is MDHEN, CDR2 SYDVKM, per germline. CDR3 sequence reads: CASSLGRGRSTEAFF. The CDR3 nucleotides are TGTGCCAGCAGTTTGGGTAGGGGGCGGAGTACTGAAGCTTTCTTT. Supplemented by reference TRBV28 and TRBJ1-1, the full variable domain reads DVKVTQSSRYLVKRTGEKVFLECVQDMDHENMFWYRQDPGLGLRLIYFSYDVKMKEKGDIPEGYSVSREKKERFSLILESASTNQTSMYLCASSLGRGRSTEAFFGQGTRLTVV.

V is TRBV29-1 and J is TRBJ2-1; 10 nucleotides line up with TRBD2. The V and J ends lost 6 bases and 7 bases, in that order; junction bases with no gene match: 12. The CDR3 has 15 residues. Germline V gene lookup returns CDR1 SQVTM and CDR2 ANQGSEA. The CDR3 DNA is TGCAGCGTGACGGATAGGCTAGCGGGGGTAAATGAGCAGTTCTTC. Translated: CSVTDRLAGVNEQFF.

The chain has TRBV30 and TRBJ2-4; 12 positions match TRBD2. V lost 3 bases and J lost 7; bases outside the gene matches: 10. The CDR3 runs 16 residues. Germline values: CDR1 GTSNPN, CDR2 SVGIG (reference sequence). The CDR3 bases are TGTGCCTGGAGGTCGACTAGCGGGGGACCTAGGAACATTCAGTACTTC. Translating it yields CAWRSTSGGPRNIQYF.

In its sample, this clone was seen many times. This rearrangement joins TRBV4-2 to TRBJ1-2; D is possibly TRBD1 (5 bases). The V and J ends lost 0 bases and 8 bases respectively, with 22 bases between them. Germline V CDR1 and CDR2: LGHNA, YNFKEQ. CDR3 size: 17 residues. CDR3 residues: CASSQEGRRGSVSGYTF. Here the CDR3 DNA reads TGTGCCAGCAGCCAAGAGGGTCGGAGGGGATCGGTGAGCGGCTACACCTTC.

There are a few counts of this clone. In DNA, the CDR3 is TGTGCCAGCACTGAGAGAGGCGATGAGCAGTTCTTC. Protein product: CASTERGDEQFF. V and J are TRBV2 and TRBJ2-1; no firm D call. The V and J ends lost 7 bases and 8 bases respectively, with 12 bases between them. The length of the CDR3 is 12 residues. From germline, CDR1 is SNHLY and CDR2 FYNNEI.

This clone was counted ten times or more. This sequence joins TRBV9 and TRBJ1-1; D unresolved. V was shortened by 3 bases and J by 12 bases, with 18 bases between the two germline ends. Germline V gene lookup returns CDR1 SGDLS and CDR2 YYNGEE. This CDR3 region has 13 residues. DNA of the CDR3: TGTGCCAGCAGCGCAGGATCCCTCGGAAAGACTTTCTTT. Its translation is CASSAGSLGKTFF.

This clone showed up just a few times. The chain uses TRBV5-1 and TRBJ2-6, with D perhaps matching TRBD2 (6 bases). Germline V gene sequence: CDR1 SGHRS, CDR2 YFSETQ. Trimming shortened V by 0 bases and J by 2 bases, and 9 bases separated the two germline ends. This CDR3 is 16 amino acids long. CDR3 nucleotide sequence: TGCGCCAGCAGCTTGGAGGGCGGGGCTGGGGCCAACGTCCTGACTTTC. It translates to CASSLEGGAGANVLTF. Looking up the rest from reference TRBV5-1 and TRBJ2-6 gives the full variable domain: KAGVTQTPRYLIKTRGQQVTLSCSPISGHRSVSWYQQTPGQGLQFLFEYFSETQRNKGNFPGRFSGRQFSNSRSEMNVSTLELGDSALYLCASSLEGGAGANVLTFGAGSRLTVL.

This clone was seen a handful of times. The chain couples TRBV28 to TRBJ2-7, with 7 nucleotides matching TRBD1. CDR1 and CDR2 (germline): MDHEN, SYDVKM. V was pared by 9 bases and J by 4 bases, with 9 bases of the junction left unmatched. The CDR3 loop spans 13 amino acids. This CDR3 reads CASNGDRTYEQYF. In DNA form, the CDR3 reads TGTGCCAGTAACGGGGACAGAACTTACGAGCAGTACTTC.

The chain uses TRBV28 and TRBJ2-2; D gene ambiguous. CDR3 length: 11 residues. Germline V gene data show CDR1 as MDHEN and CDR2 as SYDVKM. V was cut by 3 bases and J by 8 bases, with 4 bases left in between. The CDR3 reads CASSFRGELFF. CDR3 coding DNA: TGTGCCAGCAGTTTCAGGGGGGAGCTGTTTTTT.

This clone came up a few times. In DNA, the CDR3 is TGTGCCAGCAGCCCCGGGACAGTTGATAATTCACCCCTCCACTTT. Protein: CASSPGTVDNSPLHF. The J gene is TRBJ1-6, the V gene TRBV6-5; 7 bases align to TRBD1. Trimming took 6 bases from V and 5 from J; bases not matched to a gene: 7. The CDR3 is 15 residues long. Germline values: CDR1 MNHEY, CDR2 SVGAGI.

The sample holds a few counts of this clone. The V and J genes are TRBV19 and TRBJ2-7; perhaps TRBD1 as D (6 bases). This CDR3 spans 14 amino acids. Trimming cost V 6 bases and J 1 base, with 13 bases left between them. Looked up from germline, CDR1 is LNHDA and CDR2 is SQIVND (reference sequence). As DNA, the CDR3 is TGTGCCAGTAGCCTTTCCGGACAGTCCTACGAGCAGTACTTC. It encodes CASSLSGQSYEQYF.

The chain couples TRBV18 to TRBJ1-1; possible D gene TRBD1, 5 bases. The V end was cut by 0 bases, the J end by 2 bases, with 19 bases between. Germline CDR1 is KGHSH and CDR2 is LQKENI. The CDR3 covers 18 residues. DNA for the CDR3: TGTGCCAGCTCACCACCCGGGACCCTAAGGGGAGGTAACACTGAAGCTTTCTTT. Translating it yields CASSPPGTLRGGNTEAFF.

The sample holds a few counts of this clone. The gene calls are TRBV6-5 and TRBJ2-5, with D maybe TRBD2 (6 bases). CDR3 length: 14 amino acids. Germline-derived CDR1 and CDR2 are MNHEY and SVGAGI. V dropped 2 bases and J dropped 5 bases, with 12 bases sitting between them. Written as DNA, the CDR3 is TGTGCCAGCAGTTACGCGGGAACGTGGGAGACCCAGTACTTC. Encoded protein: CASSYAGTWETQYF.

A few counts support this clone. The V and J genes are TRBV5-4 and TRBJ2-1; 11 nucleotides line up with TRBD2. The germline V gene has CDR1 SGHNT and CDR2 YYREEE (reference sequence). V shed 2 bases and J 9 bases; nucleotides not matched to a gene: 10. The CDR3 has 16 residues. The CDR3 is CASSFPGTSGHFEQFF. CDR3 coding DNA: TGTGCCAGCAGCTTTCCCGGGACTAGCGGACATTTTGAGCAGTTCTTC.

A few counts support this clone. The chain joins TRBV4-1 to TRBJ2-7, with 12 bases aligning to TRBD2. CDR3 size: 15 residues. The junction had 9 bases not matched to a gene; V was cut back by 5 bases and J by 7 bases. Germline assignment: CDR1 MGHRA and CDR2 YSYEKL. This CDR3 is CASSFRLAGEGEQYF. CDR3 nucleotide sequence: TGCGCCAGCAGCTTCAGACTAGCGGGAGAGGGAGAGCAGTACTTC.

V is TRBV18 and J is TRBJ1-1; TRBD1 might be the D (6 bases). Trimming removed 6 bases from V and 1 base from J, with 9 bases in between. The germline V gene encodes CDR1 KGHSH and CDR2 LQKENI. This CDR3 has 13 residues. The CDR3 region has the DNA TGTGCCAGCTCGGACAGAGAGAACACTGAAGCTTTCTTT. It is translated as CASSDRENTEAFF.

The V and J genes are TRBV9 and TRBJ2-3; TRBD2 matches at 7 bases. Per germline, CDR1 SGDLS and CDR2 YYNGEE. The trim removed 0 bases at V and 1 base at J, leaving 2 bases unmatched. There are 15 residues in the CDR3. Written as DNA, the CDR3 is TGTGCCAGCAGCGTAGTGGCGGGGGGCACAGATACGCAGTATTTT. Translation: CASSVVAGGTDTQYF.

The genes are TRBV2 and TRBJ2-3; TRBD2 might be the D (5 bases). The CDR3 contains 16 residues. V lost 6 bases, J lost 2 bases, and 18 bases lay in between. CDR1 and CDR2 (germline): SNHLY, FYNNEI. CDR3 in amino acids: CASSAVAFRVTDTQYF. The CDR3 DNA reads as TGTGCCAGCAGCGCCGTAGCGTTCCGAGTCACAGATACGCAGTATTTT.

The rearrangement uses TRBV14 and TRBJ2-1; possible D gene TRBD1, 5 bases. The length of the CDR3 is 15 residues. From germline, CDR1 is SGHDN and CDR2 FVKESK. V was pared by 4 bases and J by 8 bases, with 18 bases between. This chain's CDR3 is CASSLRALSTDEQFF. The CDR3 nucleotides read TGTGCCAGCAGCCTCAGGGCCCTGAGCACTGATGAGCAGTTCTTC.

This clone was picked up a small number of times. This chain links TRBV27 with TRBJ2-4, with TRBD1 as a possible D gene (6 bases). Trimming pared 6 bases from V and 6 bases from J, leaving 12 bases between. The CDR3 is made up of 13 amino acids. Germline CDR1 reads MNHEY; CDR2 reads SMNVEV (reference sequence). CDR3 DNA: TGTGCCAGCAGAACAGGGCGTGGAAACATTCAGTACTTC. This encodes CASRTGRGNIQYF.

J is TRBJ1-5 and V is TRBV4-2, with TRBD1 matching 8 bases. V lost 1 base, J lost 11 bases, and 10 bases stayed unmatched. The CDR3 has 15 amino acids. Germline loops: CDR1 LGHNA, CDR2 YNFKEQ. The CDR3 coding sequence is TGTGCCAGCAGCCAAGCAACAGGGGGAGAAGAATCCCAGCATTTT. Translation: CASSQATGGEESQHF.

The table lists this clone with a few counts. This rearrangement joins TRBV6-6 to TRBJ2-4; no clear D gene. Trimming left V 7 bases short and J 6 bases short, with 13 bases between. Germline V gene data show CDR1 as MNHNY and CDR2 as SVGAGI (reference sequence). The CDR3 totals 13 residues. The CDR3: CASNLSPGNIQYF. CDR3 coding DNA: TGTGCCAGCAACCTCTCTCCGGGAAACATTCAGTACTTC.

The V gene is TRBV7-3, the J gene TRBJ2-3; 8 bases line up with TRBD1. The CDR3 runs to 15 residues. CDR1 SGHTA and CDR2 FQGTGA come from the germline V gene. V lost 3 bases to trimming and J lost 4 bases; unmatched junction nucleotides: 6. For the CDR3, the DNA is TGTGCCAGCAGCTTGGGCAGGGGGCTCGCAGATACGCAGTATTTT. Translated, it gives CASSLGRGLADTQYF.